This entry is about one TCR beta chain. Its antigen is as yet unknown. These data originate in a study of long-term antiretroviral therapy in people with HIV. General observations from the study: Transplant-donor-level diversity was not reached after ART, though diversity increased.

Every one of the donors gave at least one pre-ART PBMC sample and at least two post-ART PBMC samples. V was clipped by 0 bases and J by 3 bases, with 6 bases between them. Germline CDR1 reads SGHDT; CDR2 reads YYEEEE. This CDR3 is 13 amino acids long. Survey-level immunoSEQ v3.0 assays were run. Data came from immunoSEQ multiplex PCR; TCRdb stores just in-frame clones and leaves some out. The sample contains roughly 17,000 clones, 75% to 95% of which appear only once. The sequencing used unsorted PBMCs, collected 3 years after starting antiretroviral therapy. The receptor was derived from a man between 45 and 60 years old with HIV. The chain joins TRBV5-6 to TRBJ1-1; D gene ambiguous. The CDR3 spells CASSLDGDTEAFF. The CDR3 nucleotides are TGTGCCAGCAGCTTGGATGGGGACACTGAAGCTTTCTTT. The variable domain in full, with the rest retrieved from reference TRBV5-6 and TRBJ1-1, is DAGVTQSPTHLIKTRGQQVTLRCSPKSGHDTVSWYQQALGQGPQFIFQYYEEEERQRGNFPDRFSGHQFPNYSSELNVNALLLGDSALYLCASSLDGDTEAFFGQGTRLTVV.